Presented here are 18 T cell receptor beta chains from one specimen sequenced in a study of T-cell memory formation after mild COVID-19 listed by TCRdb under 2021. Receptor libraries were prepared by 5' RACE. For sequencing, an Illumina NovaSeq 6000 was employed. TCRdb's own reprocessing of the public reads used fastp at Q25 and MiXCR and kept productive beta chains. Identical CDR3 proteins give one entry, which carries the most common genes and DNA. Recorded for this sample are a few hundred thousand distinct CDR3 sequences; 25% to 30% of them occurred a single time. The ten largest clones take up roughly 14% of the sample. The sample comprised PBMCs or a T cell subset sorted from them (not recorded which). All receptors come from an adult woman who had mild COVID-19 (a few samples of this study predate the infection). The sample titles of this study are shuffled in the database, so cell type and time point are left out; the donor was told from shared clones.

This clonotype appeared a few times. This chain connects TRBV7-8 to TRBJ2-3; 11 nucleotides match TRBD2. Germline trimming cut 1 base from V and 2 bases from J; bases unmatched to any gene: 2. The V gene's germline CDR1 is SGHVS and CDR2 FQNEAQ. The CDR3 is 16 amino acids. The CDR3 DNA sequence: TGTGCCAGCAGCTTAGTTAGCGGGGGGGTCACAGATACGCAGTATTTT. Translated, it gives CASSLVSGGVTDTQYF.

The chain recombines TRBV6-5 with TRBJ2-2; D gene unclear. The CDR3 runs 16 residues. The germline CDR1 and CDR2 sequences are MNHEY and SVGAGI. V was cut by 0 bases and J by 1 base, with 9 bases left in between. The CDR3 loop reads CASSYSSTVNTGELFF. CDR3 sequence (DNA): TGTGCCAGCAGTTACTCGTCGACGGTGAACACCGGGGAGCTGTTTTTT.

The table lists this clonotype with many counts. The chain recombines TRBV9 with TRBJ2-2, with 9 bases lining up with TRBD1. Germline V gene lookup returns CDR1 SGDLS and CDR2 YYNGEE. The CDR3 is made up of 16 amino acids. Germline trimming cut 3 bases from V and 0 bases from J; bases unmatched to any gene: 3. CDR3 in DNA: TGTGCCAGCAGCGGAGACAGGGGGACGAACACCGGGGAGCTGTTTTTT. Translated, it gives CASSGDRGTNTGELFF. The variable domain in full, with the rest retrieved from reference TRBV9 and TRBJ2-2, is DSGVTQTPKHLITATGQRVTLRCSPRSGDLSVYWYQQSLDQGLQFLIQYYNGEERAKGNILERFSAQQFPDLHSELNLSSLELGDSALYFCASSGDRGTNTGELFFGEGSRLTVL.

This clonotype has only a few counts. The chain uses TRBV15 and TRBJ2-3, with 10 bases fitting TRBD2. V was pared by 1 base and J by 4 bases, with 8 bases of the junction left unmatched. Germline CDR1 LNHNV, CDR2 YYDKDF (reference sequence). CDR3 length equals 17 residues. CDR3 in DNA: TGTGCCACCAGCAGAGGGGAGCTAGCGGGGGTGGCAGATACGCAGTATTTT. The encoded protein is CATSRGELAGVADTQYF.

This clonotype was seen only a few times. The chain links TRBV6-6 to TRBJ1-5; no clear D gene. This CDR3 has 17 residues. V lost 4 bases and J lost 3, with 19 bases in between. Germline loops: CDR1 MNHNY, CDR2 SVGAGI (reference sequence). CDR3 in DNA: TGTGCCAGCAGTTCCTTCACGGGTCCAGCTTCCAATCAGCCCCAGCATTTT. Protein: CASSSFTGPASNQPQHF.

The V and J genes are TRBV7-9 and TRBJ1-2; 7 positions match TRBD1. V was clipped by 6 bases and J by 8 bases; unmatched bases: 9. Germline CDR1 reads SEHNR; CDR2 reads FQNEAQ (reference sequence). This CDR3 has 13 amino acids. The CDR3 sequence: CASSSRQGQGYTF. The DNA of the CDR3 is TGTGCCAGCAGTTCCCGACAGGGACAAGGCTACACCTTC. The entire variable domain, with the rest obtained from reference TRBV7-9 and TRBJ1-2, is as follows: DTGVSQNPRHKITKRGQNVTFRCDPISEHNRLYWYRQTLGQGPEFLTYFQNEAQLEKSRLLSDRFSAERPKGSFSTLEIQRTEQGDSAMYLCASSSRQGQGYTFGSGTRLTVV.

This clonotype was counted a single time. This chain uses TRBV11-2 with TRBJ2-3, with D uncertain. Trimming removed 5 bases at V and 0 bases at J, with 12 bases between. Germline-derived CDR1 and CDR2 are SGHAT and FQNNGV. CDR3 length equals 15 residues. CDR3 sequence (DNA): TGTGCCAGCAGCCCCCGAGGCCCCAGCACAGATACGCAGTATTTT. It codes for CASSPRGPSTDTQYF.

This rearrangement joins TRBV27 to TRBJ1-1, with D unclear. The germline V gene encodes CDR1 MNHEY and CDR2 SMNVEV (reference sequence). This CDR3 spans 14 amino acids. V lost 5 bases and J lost 1, with 11 bases in between. CDR3 sequence (DNA): TGTGCCAGCAGTCCGTGGGAGGGGAACACTGAAGCTTTCTTT. It is translated as CASSPWEGNTEAFF.

The rearrangement joins TRBV4-3 to TRBJ2-1; 8 positions agree with TRBD2. Trimming cost V 0 bases and J 2 bases; bases outside gene matches: 3. Germline lookup yields CDR1 LGHNA and CDR2 YSLEER. This CDR3 has 16 residues. The CDR3 nucleotides read TGCGCCAGCAGCCAAGAGGCGGGAGGAACCTACAATGAGCAGTTCTTC. Residues: CASSQEAGGTYNEQFF.

This clonotype has only a few counts. The chain joins TRBV12-3 or TRBV12-4 to TRBJ2-5, with D possibly TRBD2 on 5 matching bases. This CDR3 contains 13 residues. The ends were cut back, 6 bases at V and 2 bases at J, with 10 bases in the middle. The CDR3 reads CASSHSVQETQYF. CDR3 sequence (DNA): TGTGCCAGCAGCCATAGCGTTCAAGAGACCCAGTACTTC.

The chain has TRBV29-1 and TRBJ2-5, with a weak D call TRBD2 (5 bases). V lost 4 bases, J lost 5 bases, and 14 bases lay in between. The CDR3 has 13 residues. From germline, CDR1 is SQVTM and CDR2 ANQGSEA. CDR3 amino acids: CSVADSGLETQYF. CDR3 nucleotides: TGCAGCGTTGCGGACTCCGGGTTGGAGACCCAGTACTTC.

V is TRBV6-5 and J is TRBJ2-5, with D perhaps TRBD2 (6 bases). V lost 2 bases, J lost 5 bases, and 21 bases lay in between. Germline V gene lookup returns CDR1 MNHEY and CDR2 SVGAGI. This CDR3 has 17 residues. Here the CDR3 reads CASSYGSPSLGGETQYF. CDR3 DNA sequence: TGTGCCAGCAGTTACGGGTCGCCCTCCCTGGGGGGTGAGACCCAGTACTTC.

This clonotype was seen a handful of times. The chain employs TRBV20-1 and TRBJ1-5, with 8 bases identical to TRBD1. Germline V lookup: CDR1 DFQATT, CDR2 SNEGSKA (reference sequence). V dropped 6 bases and J dropped 3; count of bases not matched to a gene: 7. This CDR3 region has 14 residues. CDR3 DNA: TGCAGTGCCGTGACAGGGGTTAACAATCAGCCCCAGCATTTT. Its translation is CSAVTGVNNQPQHF.

Only a few counts were recorded for this clonotype. The chain joins TRBV24-1 to TRBJ2-1; 8 positions match TRBD2. Unmatched junction bases numbered 13, after V lost 4 bases and J lost 0 bases. The germline CDR1 and CDR2 sequences are KGHDR and SFDVKD. CDR3 size: 19 residues. CDR3 region: CATSERYRGGPSSYNEQFF. The CDR3 DNA sequence: TGTGCCACCAGTGAGCGGTATCGGGGGGGCCCTAGCTCCTACAATGAGCAGTTCTTC.

This clonotype was recorded a few times. This chain joins TRBV5-6 and TRBJ1-1; perhaps TRBD1 as D (6 bases). V shed 3 bases and J shed 3 bases, with 6 bases lying between them. Germline V gene lookup returns CDR1 SGHDT and CDR2 YYEEEE. This CDR3 comprises 12 residues. This CDR3 is CASSSGDTEAFF. As DNA, the CDR3 is TGTGCCAGCAGCTCAGGGGACACTGAAGCTTTCTTT.

The genes are TRBV4-1 and TRBJ1-2; 9 bases are a match to TRBD1. The germline V gene encodes CDR1 MGHRA and CDR2 YSYEKL. This CDR3 spans 16 amino acids. V gave up 1 base and J gave up 3 bases; unmatched junction bases: 6. The CDR3 protein is CASSQGLGQGHYGYTF. The CDR3 region has the DNA TGCGCCAGCAGCCAAGGGCTGGGACAGGGCCACTATGGCTACACCTTC.

The chain couples TRBV29-1 to TRBJ2-3; TRBD1 aligns across 7 bases. The germline V gene encodes CDR1 SQVTM and CDR2 ANQGSEA. This CDR3 comprises 15 residues. The V gene end was trimmed by 6 bases and the J gene end by 4 bases; junction bases not matched to a gene: 13. CDR3 loop: CSVQGVRHHPDTQYF. The CDR3 DNA reads TGCAGCGTCCAGGGGGTCAGACATCACCCAGATACGCAGTATTTT.

This chain connects TRBV12-3 or TRBV12-4 to TRBJ2-1, with D tentatively TRBD2 (5 bases). V was clipped by 6 bases and J by 5 bases, with 8 bases between them. The CDR3 is 12 amino acids. In DNA, the CDR3 is TGTGCCAGCAGCGGGGTTAACAATGAGCAGTTCTTC. This translates into CASSGVNNEQFF.